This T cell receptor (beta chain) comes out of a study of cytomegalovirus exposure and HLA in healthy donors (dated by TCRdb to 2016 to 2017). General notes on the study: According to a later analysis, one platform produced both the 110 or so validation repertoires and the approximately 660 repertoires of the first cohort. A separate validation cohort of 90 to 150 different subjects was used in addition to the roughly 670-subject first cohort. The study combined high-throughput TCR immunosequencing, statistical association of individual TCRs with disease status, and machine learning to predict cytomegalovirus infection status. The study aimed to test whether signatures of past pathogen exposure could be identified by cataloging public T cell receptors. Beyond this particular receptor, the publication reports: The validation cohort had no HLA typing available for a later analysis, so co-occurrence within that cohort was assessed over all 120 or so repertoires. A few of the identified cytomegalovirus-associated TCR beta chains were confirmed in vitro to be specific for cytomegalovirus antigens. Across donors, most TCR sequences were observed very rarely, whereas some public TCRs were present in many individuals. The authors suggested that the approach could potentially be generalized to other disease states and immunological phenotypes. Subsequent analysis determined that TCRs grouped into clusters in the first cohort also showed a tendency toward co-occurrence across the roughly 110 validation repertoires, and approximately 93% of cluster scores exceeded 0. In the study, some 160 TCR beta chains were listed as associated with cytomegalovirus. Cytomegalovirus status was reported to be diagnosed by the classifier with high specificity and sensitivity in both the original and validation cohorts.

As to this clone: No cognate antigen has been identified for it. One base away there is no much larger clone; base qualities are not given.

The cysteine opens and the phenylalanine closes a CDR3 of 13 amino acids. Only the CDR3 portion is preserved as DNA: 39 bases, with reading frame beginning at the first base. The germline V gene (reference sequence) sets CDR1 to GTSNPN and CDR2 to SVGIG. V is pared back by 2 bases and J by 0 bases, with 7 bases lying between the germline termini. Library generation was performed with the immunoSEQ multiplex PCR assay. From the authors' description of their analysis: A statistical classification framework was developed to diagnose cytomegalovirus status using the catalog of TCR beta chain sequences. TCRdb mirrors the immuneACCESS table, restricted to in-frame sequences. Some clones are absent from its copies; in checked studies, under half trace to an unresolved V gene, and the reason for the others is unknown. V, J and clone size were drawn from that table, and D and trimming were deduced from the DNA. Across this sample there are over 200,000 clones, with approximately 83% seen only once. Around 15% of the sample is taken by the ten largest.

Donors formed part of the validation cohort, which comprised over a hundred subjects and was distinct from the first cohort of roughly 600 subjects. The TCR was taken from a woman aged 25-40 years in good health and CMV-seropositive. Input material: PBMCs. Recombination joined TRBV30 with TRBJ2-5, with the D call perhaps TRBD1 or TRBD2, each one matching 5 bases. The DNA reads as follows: TGTGCCTGGAGTCCGGGACACCAAGAGACCCAGTACTTC. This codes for CAWSPGHQETQYF.